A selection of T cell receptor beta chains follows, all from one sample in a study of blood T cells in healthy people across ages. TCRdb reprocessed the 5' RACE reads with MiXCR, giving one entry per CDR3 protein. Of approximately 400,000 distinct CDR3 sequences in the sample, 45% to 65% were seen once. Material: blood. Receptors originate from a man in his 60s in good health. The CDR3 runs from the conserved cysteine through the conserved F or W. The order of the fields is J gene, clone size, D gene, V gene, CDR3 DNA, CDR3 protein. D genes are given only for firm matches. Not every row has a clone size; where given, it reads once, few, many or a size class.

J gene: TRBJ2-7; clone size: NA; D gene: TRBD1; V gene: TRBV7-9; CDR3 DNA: TGTGCCAGCAGCTATCCAGGACAGGGACCCTACGAGCAGTACTTC; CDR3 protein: CASSYPGQGPYEQYF
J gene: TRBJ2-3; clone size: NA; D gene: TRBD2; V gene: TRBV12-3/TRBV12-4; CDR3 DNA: TGTGCCAGCAGTTCGGGACTAGCGTTAGGTGCAGATACGCAGTATTTT; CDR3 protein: CASSSGLALGADTQYF
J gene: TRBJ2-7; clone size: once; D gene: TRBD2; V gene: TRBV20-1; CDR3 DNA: TGCAGTGCTAGAGACAGAGCGGGAGTGCGGTCGGAGCAGTACTTC; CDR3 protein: CSARDRAGVRSEQYF
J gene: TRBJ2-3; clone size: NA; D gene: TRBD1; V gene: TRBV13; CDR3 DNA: TGTGCCAGCAGCTTGACAGGGATGGGGACCACAGATACACAGTATTTT; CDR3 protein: CASSLTGMGTTDTQYF
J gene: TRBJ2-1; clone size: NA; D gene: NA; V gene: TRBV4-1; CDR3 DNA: TGCGCCAGCAGCCGAGAAGGAGGGGGCTCCTACAATGAGCAGTTCTTC; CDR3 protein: CASSREGGGSYNEQFF
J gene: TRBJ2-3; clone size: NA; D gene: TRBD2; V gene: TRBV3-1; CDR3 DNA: TGTGCCAGCAGCCTTGGACTAGACAGCACAGATACGCAGTATTTT; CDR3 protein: CASSLGLDSTDTQYF
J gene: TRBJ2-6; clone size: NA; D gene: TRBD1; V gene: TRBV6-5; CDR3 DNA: TGTGCCAGCAGTTGGTCAGGGGGCGCTTCGGGGGCCAACGTCCTGACTTTC; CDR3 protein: CASSWSGGASGANVLTF
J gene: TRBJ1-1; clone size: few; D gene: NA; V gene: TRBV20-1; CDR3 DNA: TGCAGTGCTAGAGAAGGGAACACTGAAGCTTTCTTT; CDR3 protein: CSAREGNTEAFF
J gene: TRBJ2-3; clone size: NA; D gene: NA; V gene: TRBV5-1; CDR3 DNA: TGCGCCAGCAGCGCCAGACTAACTAGCACAGATACGCAGTATTTT; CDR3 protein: CASSARLTSTDTQYF
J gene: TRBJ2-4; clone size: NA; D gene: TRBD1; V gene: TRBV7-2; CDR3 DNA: TGTGCCAGCGGACAGGGGAGGCAATCCAAAAACATTCAGTACTTC; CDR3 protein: CASGQGRQSKNIQYF
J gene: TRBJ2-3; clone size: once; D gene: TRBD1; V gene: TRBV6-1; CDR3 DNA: TGTGCCAGCAAGGACAGGAAGAGCACAGATACGCAGTATTTT; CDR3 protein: CASKDRKSTDTQYF
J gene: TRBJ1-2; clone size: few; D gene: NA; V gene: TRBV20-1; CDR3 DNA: TGCAGTGCTAGAGATAGGGGCGGGGCTGGCTACACCTTC; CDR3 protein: CSARDRGGAGYTF
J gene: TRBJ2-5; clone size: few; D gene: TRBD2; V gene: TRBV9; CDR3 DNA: TGTGCCAGCAGCGTAGCGGGGACTACTCAAGAGACCCAGTACTTC; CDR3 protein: CASSVAGTTQETQYF
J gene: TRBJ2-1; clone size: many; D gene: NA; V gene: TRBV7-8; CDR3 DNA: TGTGCCAGCAGAAATAGATTTAGGAACGAGCAGTTCTTC; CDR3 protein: CASRNRFRNEQFF
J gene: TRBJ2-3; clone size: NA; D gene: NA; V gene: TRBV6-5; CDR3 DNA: TGTGCCAGCAGTTTTGGTGGAGATACGCAGTATTTT; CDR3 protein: CASSFGGDTQYF
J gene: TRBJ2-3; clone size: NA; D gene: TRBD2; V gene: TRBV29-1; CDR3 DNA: TGCAGCGTCGGACTAGCGGGAAACACAGATACGCAGTATTTT; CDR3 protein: CSVGLAGNTDTQYF
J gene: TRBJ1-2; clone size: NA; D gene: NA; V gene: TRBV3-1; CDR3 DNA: TGTGCCAGCAGCCAAACCAGGCAAGCTAACTATGGCTACACCTTC; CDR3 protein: CASSQTRQANYGYTF
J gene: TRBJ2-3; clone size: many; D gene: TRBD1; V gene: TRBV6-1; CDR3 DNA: TGTGCCAGCAGAAGACAGGGGGCAGGAGATACGCAGTATTTT; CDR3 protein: CASRRQGAGDTQYF
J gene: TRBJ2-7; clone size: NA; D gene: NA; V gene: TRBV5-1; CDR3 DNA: TGCGCCAGCAGCCGAGATACAGGAAGACTAGACGAGCAGTACTTC; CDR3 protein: CASSRDTGRLDEQYF
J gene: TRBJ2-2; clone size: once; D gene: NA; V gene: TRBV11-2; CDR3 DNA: TGTGCCAGCAGCCCGGTCGGCGGGCCCGGGGAGCTGTTTTTT; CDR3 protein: CASSPVGGPGELFF
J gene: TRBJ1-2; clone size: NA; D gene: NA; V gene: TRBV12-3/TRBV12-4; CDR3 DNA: TGTGCCAGCAGCAAGGATGGGGCTCTTAACTATGGCTACACCTTC; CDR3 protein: CASSKDGALNYGYTF
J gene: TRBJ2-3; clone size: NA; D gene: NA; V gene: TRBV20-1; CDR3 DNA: TGCAGTGCGCTCCGGGCGACCGCCACACGAGATACGCAGTATTTT; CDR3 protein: CSALRATATRDTQYF
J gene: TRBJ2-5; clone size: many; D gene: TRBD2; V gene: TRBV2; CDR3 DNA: TGTGCCAGCAGGTTCCCTAGCGGGGAGACCCAGTACTTC; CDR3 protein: CASRFPSGETQYF
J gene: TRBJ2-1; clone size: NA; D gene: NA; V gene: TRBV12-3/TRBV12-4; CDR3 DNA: TGTGCCAGCAGCTTGAGGGCCAGGGAGCAGTTCTTC; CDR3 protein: CASSLRAREQFF
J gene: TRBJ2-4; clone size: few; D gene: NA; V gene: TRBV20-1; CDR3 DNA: TGCAGTGCTCCCGACAGGGCCAAAAACATTCAGTACTTC; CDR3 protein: CSAPDRAKNIQYF
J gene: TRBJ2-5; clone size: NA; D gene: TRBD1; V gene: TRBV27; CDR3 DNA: TGTGTCAGCAGTTTAACGAACAGGGGGCGAGAGACCCAGTACTTC; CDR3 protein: CVSSLTNRGRETQYF